These T cell receptor beta chains were read from a single sample in a study of blood T cell repertoires in COVID-19. Generated by immunoSEQ multiplex PCR, the TCRdb table keeps only in-frame clones and is missing some. This sample has approximately 210,000 clones, with roughly 87% found just once. The material sequenced was peripheral blood. The receptor source for this set is a man aged 40-49 years with active or convalescent COVID-19. The CDR3 runs from the conserved cysteine through the conserved F or W. A D gene is named only where the DNA matches it firmly. Clone size appears in some rows only: once, few, many, or a class for an expanded clone.

clone_size,j_call,v_call,cdr3_length,d_call,cdr3_aa,cdr3_nt
few,TRBJ2-7,TRBV2,13,.,CASSGSPGGEQYF,TGTGCCAGCTCCGGGTCCCCCGGGGGAGAGCAGTACTTC
few,TRBJ1-5,TRBV4-2,15,.,CASSQPTGMDQPQHF,TGTGCCAGCAGCCAACCGACAGGAATGGATCAGCCCCAGCATTTT
.,TRBJ2-1,TRBV27,15,TRBD2,CASSSPSGGINEQFF,TGTGCCAGCAGTTCTCCTAGCGGGGGGATCAATGAGCAGTTCTTC
.,TRBJ1-5,TRBV19,15,.,CASSVQGSPGQPQHF,TGTGCCAGTAGTGTCCAGGGTTCTCCCGGTCAGCCCCAGCATTTT
.,TRBJ1-6,TRBV10-1,13,.,CASTPGGDSPLHF,TGCGCCAGCACTCCGGGTGGCGACTCACCCCTCCACTTT
few,TRBJ2-7,TRBV5-1,15,TRBD1,CASIGTGQGPTKQYF,TGCGCCAGCATCGGCACCGGACAGGGGCCTACGAAGCAGTACTTC
.,TRBJ2-5,TRBV18,15,TRBD1,CASSPTGQGRETQYF,TGTGCCAGCTCACCAACGGGACAGGGAAGAGAGACCCAGTACTTC
.,TRBJ1-2,TRBV7-9,12,.,CASSFASDGYTF,TGTGCCAGCTCCTTCGCATCGGATGGCTACACCTTC
.,TRBJ2-1,TRBV11-3,18,TRBD2,CASSTHGLAGGSYNEQFF,TGTGCCAGCAGCACCCACGGACTAGCGGGGGGGTCCTACAATGAGCAGTTCTTC
.,TRBJ2-1,TRBV6-2/TRBV6-3,12,.,CASSYSLQGQFF,TGTGCCAGCAGTTACTCCCTCCAGGGGCAGTTCTTC
.,TRBJ1-1,TRBV19,14,TRBD1,CASGTGTGVIEAFF,TGTGCCAGTGGGACCGGCACAGGGGTAATTGAAGCTTTCTTT
.,TRBJ2-7,TRBV6-5,12,.,CASLLGDYEQYF,TGTGCCAGCCTCCTAGGAGATTACGAGCAGTACTTC
.,TRBJ2-2,TRBV27,14,.,CASSLRGSTGELFF,TGTGCCAGCAGTTTACGGGGTAGCACCGGGGAGCTGTTTTTT
.,TRBJ2-3,TRBV12-3/TRBV12-4,13,.,CASSKTTTDTQYF,TGTGCCAGCAGCAAGACTACCACAGATACGCAGTATTTT
.,TRBJ2-1,TRBV27,12,.,CASYRGIDEQFF,TGTGCCAGCTACCGGGGGATCGATGAGCAGTTCTTC
.,TRBJ1-5,TRBV29-1,13,TRBD1,CSVRQGLNQPQHF,TGCAGCGTCCGACAGGGTTTAAATCAGCCCCAGCATTTT
.,TRBJ2-1,TRBV24-1,13,.,CATSDFRGNEQFF,TGTGCCACCAGTGATTTTCGCGGCAATGAGCAGTTCTTC
.,TRBJ1-5,TRBV5-5,14,.,CASSLDRYNQPQHF,TGTGCCAGCAGCTTAGACAGGTATAATCAGCCCCAGCATTTT
.,TRBJ2-3,TRBV2,17,.,CASSEGRMSGITDTQYF,TGTGCCAGCAGTGAAGGGCGGATGAGCGGAATCACAGATACGCAGTATTTT
.,TRBJ1-1,TRBV7-8,13,TRBD1,CASSLSWTGLSFF,TGTGCCAGCAGCTTATCCTGGACAGGGCTGTCTTTCTTT
.,TRBJ2-2,TRBV11-2,17,TRBD2,CASSLGSGRTNTGELFF,TGTGCCAGCAGCTTAGGTAGCGGGAGGACGAACACCGGGGAGCTGTTTTTT
.,TRBJ2-2,TRBV5-4,16,.,CASSVMGRTNTGELFF,TGTGCCAGCAGCGTTATGGGGCGGACGAACACCGGGGAGCTGTTTTTT
.,TRBJ1-5,TRBV19,15,.,CASSIGAASNQPQHF,TGTGCCAGTAGTATAGGGGCAGCCTCCAATCAGCCCCAGCATTTT